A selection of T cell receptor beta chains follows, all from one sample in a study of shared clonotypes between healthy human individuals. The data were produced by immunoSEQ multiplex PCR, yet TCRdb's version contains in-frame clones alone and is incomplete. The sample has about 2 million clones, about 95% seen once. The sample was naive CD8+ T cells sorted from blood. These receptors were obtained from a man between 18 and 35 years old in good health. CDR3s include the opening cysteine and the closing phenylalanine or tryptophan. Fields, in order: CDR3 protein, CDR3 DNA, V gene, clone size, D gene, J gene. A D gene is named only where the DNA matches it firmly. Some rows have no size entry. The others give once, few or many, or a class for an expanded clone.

CDR3 protein: CASSLSTGNTGELFF
CDR3 DNA: TGTGCCAGCAGCTTGTCGACAGGGAACACCGGGGAGCTGTTTTTT
V gene: TRBV5-5
clone size: .
D gene: .
J gene: TRBJ2-2

CDR3 protein: CASSYSGGGLYGYTF
CDR3 DNA: TGTGCCAGCAGTTACTCGGGCGGGGGGCTCTATGGCTACACCTTC
V gene: TRBV6-5
clone size: .
D gene: .
J gene: TRBJ1-2

CDR3 protein: CASSASDNSYEQYF
CDR3 DNA: TGTGCCAGCAGTGCTTCCGACAACTCCTACGAGCAGTACTTC
V gene: TRBV6-1
clone size: .
D gene: .
J gene: TRBJ2-7

CDR3 protein: CASSWGQGVEAFF
CDR3 DNA: TGTGCCAGCAGTTGGGGACAGGGAGTTGAAGCTTTCTTT
V gene: TRBV28
clone size: .
D gene: TRBD1
J gene: TRBJ1-1

CDR3 protein: CAWTPGSYQETQYF
CDR3 DNA: TGTGCCTGGACCCCTGGGTCCTACCAAGAGACCCAGTACTTC
V gene: TRBV30
clone size: .
D gene: .
J gene: TRBJ2-5

CDR3 protein: CASSLAGENSPLHF
CDR3 DNA: TGTGCCAGCAGCTTAGCAGGGGAGAATTCACCCCTCCACTTT
V gene: TRBV7-6
clone size: .
D gene: .
J gene: TRBJ1-6

CDR3 protein: CASSRLDEQYF
CDR3 DNA: TGTGCCAGCAGTAGACTCGACGAGCAGTACTTC
V gene: TRBV6-5
clone size: .
D gene: .
J gene: TRBJ2-7

CDR3 protein: CASSLIPGQGAGEAFF
CDR3 DNA: TGTGCCAGCAGTCTAATTCCGGGACAGGGGGCCGGTGAAGCTTTCTTT
V gene: TRBV28
clone size: few
D gene: TRBD1
J gene: TRBJ1-1

CDR3 protein: CAISEGAGHYNEQFF
CDR3 DNA: TGTGCCATCAGTGAGGGAGCGGGCCATTACAATGAGCAGTTCTTC
V gene: TRBV10-3
clone size: .
D gene: .
J gene: TRBJ2-1

CDR3 protein: CASSLLVDYEQYF
CDR3 DNA: TGTGCCAGCAGCTTGTTGGTGGATTACGAGCAGTACTTC
V gene: TRBV5-5
clone size: .
D gene: .
J gene: TRBJ2-7

CDR3 protein: CASSPGQLIPLHF
CDR3 DNA: TGTGCCAGCAGCCCGGGACAGCTTATCCCCCTCCACTTT
V gene: TRBV6-1
clone size: .
D gene: TRBD1
J gene: TRBJ1-6

CDR3 protein: CASSQDLGGRDYEQYF
CDR3 DNA: TGCGCCAGCAGCCAAGATCTGGGCGGGAGGGACTACGAGCAGTACTTC
V gene: TRBV4-3
clone size: .
D gene: TRBD2
J gene: TRBJ2-7

CDR3 protein: CASSPRGLAGDEQYF
CDR3 DNA: TGCGCCAGCAGCCCGAGGGGACTAGCGGGGGACGAGCAGTACTTC
V gene: TRBV5-1
clone size: .
D gene: TRBD2
J gene: TRBJ2-7

CDR3 protein: CASSVTGIQETQYF
CDR3 DNA: TGTGCCAGCAGCGTAACAGGGATACAAGAGACCCAGTACTTC
V gene: TRBV9
clone size: .
D gene: .
J gene: TRBJ2-5

CDR3 protein: CASTRGSWTGELFF
CDR3 DNA: TGTGCCAGCACCCGGGGCTCCTGGACCGGGGAGCTGTTTTTT
V gene: TRBV5-6
clone size: few
D gene: .
J gene: TRBJ2-2

CDR3 protein: CASSASTGTNTEAFF
CDR3 DNA: TGTGCCAGCAGCGCCTCAACAGGGACGAACACTGAAGCTTTCTTT
V gene: TRBV5-4
clone size: .
D gene: .
J gene: TRBJ1-1

CDR3 protein: CASSQAGAPNTDTQYF
CDR3 DNA: TGCGCCAGCAGCCAAGCGGGAGCGCCCAACACAGATACGCAGTATTTT
V gene: TRBV4-1
clone size: once
D gene: .
J gene: TRBJ2-3

CDR3 protein: CASSLAGEATDTQYF
CDR3 DNA: TGTGCCAGCAGCTTAGCGGGGGAGGCGACAGATACGCAGTATTTT
V gene: TRBV7-6
clone size: .
D gene: .
J gene: TRBJ2-3

CDR3 protein: CATSRRDRDLYEQYF
CDR3 DNA: TGTGCCACCAGCAGAAGGGACAGGGACCTCTACGAGCAGTACTTC
V gene: TRBV15
clone size: .
D gene: TRBD1
J gene: TRBJ2-7

CDR3 protein: CASSQGTGVDTEAFF
CDR3 DNA: TGCGCCAGCAGCCAGGGAACAGGGGTGGACACTGAAGCTTTCTTT
V gene: TRBV4-1
clone size: .
D gene: TRBD1
J gene: TRBJ1-1

CDR3 protein: CASSFDGNQPQHF
CDR3 DNA: TGTGCCAGCAGTTTTGACGGGAATCAGCCCCAGCATTTT
V gene: TRBV9
clone size: .
D gene: .
J gene: TRBJ1-5

CDR3 protein: CASRSDPGELFF
CDR3 DNA: TGTGCCAGCCGGTCGGATCCCGGGGAGCTGTTTTTT
V gene: TRBV19
clone size: .
D gene: .
J gene: TRBJ2-2

CDR3 protein: CASSLVGMGNTEAFF
CDR3 DNA: TGTGCCAGCAGCTTAGTTGGGATGGGTAACACTGAAGCTTTCTTT
V gene: TRBV11-2
clone size: .
D gene: .
J gene: TRBJ1-1

CDR3 protein: CASSPVPTDSNQPQHF
CDR3 DNA: TGCGCCAGCAGCCCCGTACCGACGGATAGCAATCAGCCCCAGCATTTT
V gene: TRBV5-1
clone size: .
D gene: .
J gene: TRBJ1-5

CDR3 protein: CASSSTGGTGNTIYF
CDR3 DNA: TGTGCCAGCAGCTCGACAGGGGGAACTGGAAACACCATATATTTT
V gene: TRBV7-9
clone size: .
D gene: TRBD1
J gene: TRBJ1-3

CDR3 protein: CASSLSLLSGGNEQFF
CDR3 DNA: TGTGCCAGCAGCTTGAGTTTATTGTCGGGGGGCAATGAGCAGTTCTTC
V gene: TRBV5-4
clone size: .
D gene: TRBD2
J gene: TRBJ2-1

CDR3 protein: CASSLSAGGTQYF
CDR3 DNA: TGTGCCAGCAGTTTATCGGCCGGCGGGACCCAGTACTTC
V gene: TRBV27
clone size: .
D gene: .
J gene: TRBJ2-5

CDR3 protein: CASSDFVKQETQYF
CDR3 DNA: TGTGCCAGCAGTGATTTCGTAAAACAAGAGACCCAGTACTTC
V gene: TRBV25-1
clone size: .
D gene: .
J gene: TRBJ2-5

CDR3 protein: CASSLPGLAGGAYTQYF
CDR3 DNA: TGTGCCAGCAGTTTACCGGGACTAGCGGGGGGCGCATATACGCAGTATTTT
V gene: TRBV27
clone size: .
D gene: TRBD2
J gene: TRBJ2-3

CDR3 protein: CASSDRLNTEAFF
CDR3 DNA: TGTGCCAGTAGTGACAGATTGAACACTGAAGCTTTCTTT
V gene: TRBV19
clone size: .
D gene: .
J gene: TRBJ1-1

CDR3 protein: CASSFWSPGELFF
CDR3 DNA: TGTGCCAGCAGTTTTTGGAGCCCCGGGGAGCTGTTTTTT
V gene: TRBV28
clone size: .
D gene: .
J gene: TRBJ2-2

CDR3 protein: CASSTPRGLAGGLGTQYF
CDR3 DNA: TGTGCCAGCAGCACACCGAGGGGACTAGCGGGTGGCTTAGGTACGCAGTATTTT
V gene: TRBV7-9
clone size: .
D gene: TRBD2
J gene: TRBJ2-3

CDR3 protein: CAWNNRGGLGYEQYF
CDR3 DNA: TGTGCCTGGAATAACAGGGGAGGTCTTGGCTACGAGCAGTACTTC
V gene: TRBV30
clone size: .
D gene: .
J gene: TRBJ2-7

CDR3 protein: CASSLLSSGGFVYEQYF
CDR3 DNA: TGTGCCAGCAGCCTCCTCTCTAGCGGGGGGTTTGTCTACGAGCAGTACTTC
V gene: TRBV27
clone size: .
D gene: TRBD2
J gene: TRBJ2-7

CDR3 protein: CASSASDSLSYEQYF
CDR3 DNA: TGTGCCAGCAGCGCTTCGGACAGCCTATCCTACGAGCAGTACTTC
V gene: TRBV9
clone size: .
D gene: .
J gene: TRBJ2-7

CDR3 protein: CASSYGLAGGETQYF
CDR3 DNA: TGTGCCAGCAGCTACGGACTAGCGGGAGGTGAGACCCAGTACTTC
V gene: TRBV7-9
clone size: .
D gene: TRBD2
J gene: TRBJ2-5

CDR3 protein: CASSQDGGGQYDSGNTIYF
CDR3 DNA: TGCGCCAGCAGCCAAGACGGGGGGGGACAGTACGACTCTGGAAACACCATATATTTT
V gene: TRBV4-1
clone size: .
D gene: TRBD1
J gene: TRBJ1-3

CDR3 protein: CASSPNRGTYEQYF
CDR3 DNA: TGTGCCAGCAGTCCAAATAGGGGGACCTACGAGCAGTACTTC
V gene: TRBV6-5
clone size: .
D gene: .
J gene: TRBJ2-7

CDR3 protein: CASSLDGDQPQHF
CDR3 DNA: TGTGCCAGCAGCTTGGACGGAGATCAGCCCCAGCATTTT
V gene: TRBV5-6
clone size: .
D gene: .
J gene: TRBJ1-5

CDR3 protein: CASSTPGTSGGTSLEQYF
CDR3 DNA: TGTGCCAGCAGTACCCCCGGGACTAGCGGGGGGACCTCCCTCGAGCAGTACTTC
V gene: TRBV7-8
clone size: .
D gene: TRBD2
J gene: TRBJ2-7

CDR3 protein: CASSESMLLAGVGEQYF
CDR3 DNA: TGCGCCAGCAGTGAGTCGATGTTACTAGCGGGAGTGGGGGAGCAGTACTTC
V gene: TRBV10-1
clone size: .
D gene: TRBD2
J gene: TRBJ2-7

CDR3 protein: CASIGGGYGYTF
CDR3 DNA: TGTGCCAGCATCGGGGGGGGCTATGGCTACACCTTC
V gene: TRBV6-1
clone size: .
D gene: .
J gene: TRBJ1-2

CDR3 protein: CSVMGGASTGELFF
CDR3 DNA: TGCAGCGTTATGGGGGGCGCTAGCACCGGGGAGCTGTTTTTT
V gene: TRBV29-1
clone size: .
D gene: .
J gene: TRBJ2-2

CDR3 protein: CASSLTAGMNTEAFF
CDR3 DNA: TGTGCCAGCAGTTTAACGGCAGGGATGAACACTGAAGCTTTCTTT
V gene: TRBV28
clone size: .
D gene: .
J gene: TRBJ1-1

CDR3 protein: CASSIKGLFGDQHF
CDR3 DNA: TGTGCCAGTAGTATAAAAGGGTTGTTCGGGGACCAACACTTC
V gene: TRBV19
clone size: .
D gene: .
J gene: TRBJ2-4

CDR3 protein: CASSPAYGDYYGYTF
CDR3 DNA: TGTGCCAGCAGCCCTGCATATGGGGATTACTATGGCTACACCTTC
V gene: TRBV7-9
clone size: .
D gene: .
J gene: TRBJ1-2

CDR3 protein: CASSLIHSSQETQYF
CDR3 DNA: TGTGCCAGCAGCTTAATCCACAGCAGCCAAGAGACCCAGTACTTC
V gene: TRBV7-2
clone size: .
D gene: .
J gene: TRBJ2-5

CDR3 protein: CASSLGQGSTDTQYF
CDR3 DNA: TGTGCCAGCAGTTTAGGCCAGGGTTCCACAGATACGCAGTATTTT
V gene: TRBV27
clone size: .
D gene: .
J gene: TRBJ2-3

CDR3 protein: CASSWTSGENTGELFF
CDR3 DNA: TGCGCCAGCAGTTGGACATCAGGGGAGAACACCGGGGAGCTGTTTTTT
V gene: TRBV4-3
clone size: .
D gene: .
J gene: TRBJ2-2

CDR3 protein: CASSRGGEEKLFF
CDR3 DNA: TGTGCCTCCAGCAGGGGCGGGGAGGAAAAACTGTTTTTT
V gene: TRBV10-3
clone size: .
D gene: .
J gene: TRBJ1-4

CDR3 protein: CASSMTEGYEQYF
CDR3 DNA: TGTGCCAGTAGTATGACAGAGGGGTACGAGCAGTACTTC
V gene: TRBV19
clone size: .
D gene: .
J gene: TRBJ2-7

CDR3 protein: CASSPTEGYAEQYF
CDR3 DNA: TGTGCCAGCAGCCCCACGGAGGGTTACGCCGAGCAGTACTTC
V gene: TRBV5-8
clone size: .
D gene: .
J gene: TRBJ2-7

CDR3 protein: CASSFDRVYEQYF
CDR3 DNA: TGTGCCAGCAGCTTCGACAGGGTCTACGAGCAGTACTTC
V gene: TRBV13
clone size: .
D gene: TRBD1
J gene: TRBJ2-7

CDR3 protein: CAWSLGQGYEQYF
CDR3 DNA: TGTGCCTGGAGTCTTGGACAGGGTTACGAGCAGTACTTC
V gene: TRBV30
clone size: .
D gene: TRBD1
J gene: TRBJ2-7